One sample yielded the 25 T cell receptor beta chains listed below, sequenced in a study of identifying expanded T cells in peripheral blood. TCRdb's table, derived via immunoSEQ multiplex PCR, lists solely in-frame clones and lacks some. In the table there are about 100,000 clones, 80% to 90% of which are singletons. Sequencing used blood. The origin of the receptors is a person aged 18-69 years in good health.

The rearrangement joins TRBV27 to TRBJ1-2; D uncertain. Germline V gene sequence: CDR1 MNHEY, CDR2 SMNVEV (reference sequence). V was trimmed by 3 bases and J by 4 bases, leaving 12 bases between them. The length of the CDR3 is 14 residues. CDR3 in amino acids: CASSLGGSFYGYTF. The CDR3 coding sequence is TGTGCCAGCAGTTTGGGCGGATCCTTCTATGGCTACACCTTC.

J is TRBJ2-7 and V is TRBV7-2, with 7 bases aligning to TRBD2. The V segment lost 5 bases and the J segment 2 bases; nucleotides outside the gene matches: 6. The length of the CDR3 is 14 residues. The V gene's germline CDR1 is SGHTA and CDR2 FQGNSA. In DNA, the CDR3 is TGTGCCAGCAGCCCCGCGGGGGTCACCTACGAGCAGTACTTC. This encodes CASSPAGVTYEQYF.

The chain uses TRBV5-4 and TRBJ1-1; TRBD1 agrees at 7 bases. Germline V gene data show CDR1 as SGHNT and CDR2 as YYREEE (reference sequence). CDR3 length: 14 amino acids. V shed 3 bases and J 4 bases; nucleotides not matched to a gene: 6. This CDR3 reads CASSYGQARTEAFF. The CDR3, as DNA: TGTGCCAGCAGCTACGGACAGGCTCGCACTGAAGCTTTCTTT.

The count of this clone is one. The J gene is TRBJ1-3, the V gene TRBV27, with TRBD1 as a possible D gene (5 bases). Trimming removed 6 bases at V and 4 bases at J, with 13 bases between. Germline V gene lookup returns CDR1 MNHEY and CDR2 SMNVEV (reference sequence). There are 14 residues in the CDR3. CDR3 sequence: CASRAGGIGNTIYF. The CDR3 bases are TGTGCCAGCAGAGCCGGGGGGATCGGAAACACCATATATTTT.

The chain has TRBV9 and TRBJ1-4, with 8 bases lining up with TRBD1. CDR3 size: 15 residues. In germline, CDR1 is SGDLS, CDR2 YYNGEE. The V and J ends lost 4 bases and 6 bases, in that order; junction bases with no gene match: 8. CDR3: CASSLTGQAHEKLFF. The CDR3 DNA reads TGTGCCAGCAGCCTAACGGGACAGGCCCATGAAAAACTGTTTTTT.

The J gene is TRBJ1-2, the V gene TRBV27; TRBD1 might be the D (6 bases). Trimming removed 8 bases from V and 3 bases from J, with 13 bases in between. Germline lookup yields CDR1 MNHEY and CDR2 SMNVEV (reference sequence). CDR3 length equals 13 residues. In nucleotides, the CDR3 is TGTGCCAGCGGAATACAGGGTCACTATGGCTACACCTTC. Residues: CASGIQGHYGYTF.

The chain uses TRBV10-3 and TRBJ2-7; 8 bases agree with TRBD1. The CDR3 consists of 13 residues. Trimming removed 3 bases from V and 7 bases from J; junction bases left unmatched: 5. CDR1 is ENHRY, CDR2 SYGVKD, per germline. This CDR3 is CAISDSQGGEQYF. CDR3 sequence (DNA): TGTGCCATCAGTGATTCACAGGGGGGAGAGCAGTACTTC.

The rearrangement links TRBV19 to TRBJ2-1, with a weak D call TRBD2 (6 bases). With 6 bases removed from V and 2 bases from J, the gap between germline ends came to 14 bases. CDR1 and CDR2 from the germline V gene are LNHDA and SQIVND (reference sequence). This CDR3 region has 15 residues. This chain's CDR3 is CASSVSGYTYNEQFF. CDR3 DNA sequence: TGTGCCAGTAGCGTAAGCGGGTACACCTACAATGAGCAGTTCTTC.

CDR3 nucleotides: TGTGCCGGGGAAAGCTCTGGGGCCAACGTCCTGACTTTC. Translating gives CAGESSGANVLTF. The rearrangement uses TRBV19 and TRBJ2-6; unclear D gene. This CDR3 is built from 13 residues. The V gene's germline CDR1 is LNHDA and CDR2 SQIVND (reference sequence). The ends were cut back, 11 bases at V and 0 bases at J, with 8 bases in the middle.

This clone was counted a few times. This sequence joins TRBV6-5 and TRBJ2-7; TRBD2 is a possible D gene (6 bases). Trimming removed 3 bases at V and 5 bases at J, with 20 bases between. This CDR3 is 16 amino acids long. Germline V CDR1 and CDR2: MNHEY, SVGAGI. CDR3 nucleotide sequence: TGTGCCAGCAGTTATAGCCGGGACTCAAGATTCGACGAGCAGTACTTC. Translated, it gives CASSYSRDSRFDEQYF.

The CDR3, as DNA: TGTGCCAGCAGTGGAGGTCAAGGGGGGGGTCAGCCCCAGCATTTT. It is translated as CASSGGQGGGQPQHF. This chain joins TRBV2 and TRBJ1-5; possibly TRBD1 for D (6 bases). The length of the CDR3 is 15 residues. Germline loops: CDR1 SNHLY, CDR2 FYNNEI. V lost 4 bases and J 6 bases, leaving 16 bases between the germline ends.

The table lists this clone with a few counts. The chain carries TRBV6-1 and TRBJ1-5; D is possibly TRBD1 (6 bases). Germline V gene data show CDR1 as MNHNS and CDR2 as SASEGT. The CDR3 extends over 15 amino acids. The V gene lost 7 bases and the J gene lost 0 bases, with 13 bases spanning the gap. The CDR3 protein is CASIRDIHSNQPQHF. CDR3 DNA sequence: TGTGCCAGCATCCGGGACATACATAGCAATCAGCCCCAGCATTTT.

This chain links TRBV5-8 with TRBJ1-2, with D perhaps TRBD1 (5 bases). CDR1 and CDR2 (germline): SGHTS, YDEGEE. Trimming stripped 3 bases from V and 2 bases from J, with 11 bases between. The CDR3 contains 14 residues. For the CDR3, the DNA is TGTGCCAGCAGCTCCCGGGACGGAAACTATGGCTACACCTTC. Amino acids: CASSSRDGNYGYTF.

This chain uses TRBV4-2 with TRBJ2-1, with TRBD1 matching 9 bases. CDR3 length: 15 residues. The trim removed 3 bases at V and 7 bases at J, leaving 7 bases unmatched. Germline values: CDR1 LGHNA, CDR2 YNFKEQ. CDR3 region: CASSHPGTGKNEQFF. The CDR3, as DNA: TGTGCCAGCAGCCATCCTGGGACAGGGAAAAATGAGCAGTTCTTC.

The count of this clone is one. The gene calls are TRBV6-6 and TRBJ1-2, with unresolved D. Germline V gene lookup returns CDR1 MNHNY and CDR2 SVGAGI (reference sequence). Deletions cut 6 bases from V and 0 bases from J, with 11 bases between. The CDR3 runs 14 residues. The CDR3 protein is CASRPSISNYGYTF. CDR3 sequence (DNA): TGTGCCAGCAGGCCATCCATTTCTAACTATGGCTACACCTTC.

This chain uses TRBV4-1 with TRBJ2-3, with D unresolved. CDR1 is MGHRA, CDR2 YSYEKL, per germline. Trimming took off 4 bases at V and 5 bases at J, with 10 bases between the two ends. The CDR3 extends over 13 amino acids. The CDR3 bases are TGCGCCAGCAGCCTCGGACGAGTAGATACGCAGTATTTT. Its protein is CASSLGRVDTQYF.

The J gene is TRBJ1-2, the V gene TRBV7-9, with TRBD1 matching over 9 bases. This CDR3 region has 14 residues. Germline CDR1 reads SEHNR; CDR2 reads FQNEAQ (reference sequence). V trimming: 5 bases; J trimming: 6 bases; junction bases outside the gene matches: 7. As DNA, the CDR3 is TGTGCCAGCAGCCCTGGGACAGGGTGGCATGGCTACACCTTC. Translated: CASSPGTGWHGYTF.

The CDR3 nucleotides read TGCGCCAGCAGCTCGGACGTACCCGCTGAAGCTTTCTTT. Translated: CASSSDVPAEAFF. V gene TRBV5-1 combines with J gene TRBJ1-1; D ambiguous. The CDR3 totals 13 residues. CDR1 SGHRS and CDR2 YFSETQ come from the germline V gene. V was cut by 3 bases and J by 6 bases, with 12 bases left in between.

V and J are TRBV30 and TRBJ2-7; 8 positions match TRBD2. The CDR3 totals 16 residues. CDR1 is GTSNPN and CDR2 is SVGIG in the germline V gene (reference sequence). Trimming at V came to 2 bases and at J to 3 bases, leaving 12 bases not matched to a gene. CDR3 loop: CAWSRGSGRPRYEQYF. The DNA of the CDR3 is TGTGCCTGGAGTAGGGGAAGCGGGAGACCCCGCTACGAGCAGTACTTC.

The J gene is TRBJ1-1, the V gene TRBV28, with D possibly matching TRBD1 (5 bases). The CDR3 is 9 residues long. The ends were cut back, 8 bases at V and 8 bases at J, with 6 bases in the middle. From germline, CDR1 is MDHEN and CDR2 SYDVKM. CDR3 sequence: CASGQEAFF. CDR3 coding DNA: TGTGCCAGCGGACAAGAAGCTTTCTTT. Using reference TRBV28 and TRBJ1-1 for the parts outside the CDR3, the full variable domain is DVKVTQSSRYLVKRTGEKVFLECVQDMDHENMFWYRQDPGLGLRLIYFSYDVKMKEKGDIPEGYSVSREKKERFSLILESASTNQTSMYLCASGQEAFFGQGTRLTVV.

V usage is TRBV9 and J usage is TRBJ1-2; the D gene is possibly TRBD1 (5 bases). The germline V gene has CDR1 SGDLS and CDR2 YYNGEE. The V gene lost 2 bases and the J gene lost 6 bases, with 17 bases spanning the gap. The length of the CDR3 is 15 residues. This CDR3 is CASSVGGLDEDGYTF. The CDR3 DNA follows: TGTGCCAGCAGCGTGGGGGGATTGGATGAGGATGGCTACACCTTC.

The V gene is TRBV9, the J gene TRBJ2-3; D assignment may be TRBD1 or TRBD2 (5 bases each). The CDR3 is 14 amino acids. In germline, CDR1 is SGDLS, CDR2 YYNGEE. V lost 7 bases, J lost 0 bases, and 12 bases lay in between. The CDR3 sequence is CASSGGTSTDTQYF. CDR3 coding DNA: TGTGCCAGCTCTGGGGGTACCAGCACAGATACGCAGTATTTT.

The chain couples TRBV19 to TRBJ2-1; TRBD2 aligns across 10 bases. The junction had 5 bases not matched to a gene; V was cut back by 5 bases and J by 1 base. The V gene's germline CDR1 is LNHDA and CDR2 SQIVND (reference sequence). This CDR3 has 16 amino acids. The CDR3, as DNA: TGTGCCAGTAGTCTTAGCGGGGGGAGTTCCTACAATGAGCAGTTCTTC. This sequence encodes CASSLSGGSSYNEQFF. Drawing the rest from reference TRBV19 and TRBJ2-1, the complete variable domain is DGGITQSPKYLFRKEGQNVTLSCEQNLNHDAMYWYRQDPGQGLRLIYYSQIVNDFQKGDIAEGYSVSREKKESFPLTVTSAQKNPTAFYLCASSLSGGSSYNEQFFGPGTRLTVL.

CDR3 coding DNA: TGTGCCAGCAGCTTAACCAATAATTCACCCCTCCACTTT. Its translation: CASSLTNNSPLHF. The chain recombines TRBV11-3 with TRBJ1-6, with D unclear. The V gene's germline CDR1 is SGHNT and CDR2 YENEEA. The length of the CDR3 is 13 residues. Trimming shortened V by 2 bases and J by 5 bases, and 4 bases separated the two germline ends.

This sequence joins TRBV11-3 and TRBJ2-1, with D possibly TRBD1 on 6 matching bases. Germline CDR1 SGHNT, CDR2 YENEEA. This CDR3 contains 14 residues. The chain's CDR3 is CATRGSHQLSEQFF. The CDR3, as DNA: TGTGCTACTAGGGGGAGTCACCAACTTAGTGAGCAGTTCTTC.